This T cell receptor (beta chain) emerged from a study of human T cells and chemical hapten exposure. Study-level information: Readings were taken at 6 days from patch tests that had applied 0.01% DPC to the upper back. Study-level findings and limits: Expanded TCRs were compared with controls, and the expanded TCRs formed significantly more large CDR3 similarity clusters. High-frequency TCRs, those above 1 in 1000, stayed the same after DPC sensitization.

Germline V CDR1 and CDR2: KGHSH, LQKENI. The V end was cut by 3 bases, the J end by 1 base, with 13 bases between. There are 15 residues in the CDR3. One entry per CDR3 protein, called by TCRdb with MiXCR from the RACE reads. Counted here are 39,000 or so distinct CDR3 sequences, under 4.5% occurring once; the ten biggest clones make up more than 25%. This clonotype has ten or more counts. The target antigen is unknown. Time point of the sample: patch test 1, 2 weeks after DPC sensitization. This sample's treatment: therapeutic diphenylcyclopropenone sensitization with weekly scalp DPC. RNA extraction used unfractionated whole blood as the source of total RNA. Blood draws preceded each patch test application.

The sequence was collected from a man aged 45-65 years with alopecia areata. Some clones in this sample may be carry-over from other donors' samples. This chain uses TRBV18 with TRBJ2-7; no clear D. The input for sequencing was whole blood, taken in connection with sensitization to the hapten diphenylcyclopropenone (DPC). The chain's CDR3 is CASSPSESVSYEQYF. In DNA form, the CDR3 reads TGTGCCAGCTCACCGTCCGAGAGCGTATCCTACGAGCAGTACTTC.